This T cell receptor (beta chain) was recorded in a study of blood T cell repertoires in COVID-19. Study-wide context: Acute and convalescent COVID-19 specimens originated in the United States, Italy and Spain.

The CDR3 extends over 13 amino acids. The V gene's germline CDR1 is LGHDT and CDR2 YNNKEL (reference sequence). The ends were cut back, 7 bases at V and 0 bases at J, with 9 bases in the middle. Libraries were prepared by immunoSEQ multiplex PCR; TCRdb keeps only in-frame clonotypes and omits some of them. The sample includes under 150,000 clones, approximately 84% of them seen just once. The specimen sequenced was peripheral blood. The chain couples TRBV3-1 (or the pseudogene TRBV3-2) to TRBJ1-2, with D possibly being TRBD1 (5 bases). This TCR derives from a woman aged 50 to 60 who had recovered from COVID-19. The CDR3 nucleotides read TGTGCCAGCACCGGACAAACTAACTATGGCTACACCTTC. It yields the protein CASTGQTNYGYTF.